The 5 T cell receptor beta chains in this list originate from one sample, sequenced in a study of T cells in women clearing cervical HPV infection. Assay used: immunoSEQ multiplex PCR; TCRdb lists only in-frame clones, some missing. This repertoire comprises approximately 26,000 clones; its ten largest clones make up around 10%. Sequencing was performed on blood buffy coat. The receptors shown here come from a woman aged 18 to 75 with a cervical HPV16 infection that either progressed to CIN3+ or cleared (not recorded which).

A remark on this clone: The DNA ends 3 residues before the CDR3 does, and the rest of the CDR3 is filled in from the germline J gene. The genes are TRBV6-1 and TRBJ2-3; the D is unclear. This CDR3 contains 16 residues. Germline values: CDR1 MNHNS, CDR2 SASEGT. The part of the CDR3 DNA that was read is TGTGCCAGCAGTGAAGCGTATATAGACTCCCAAGAGACG. Protein sequence: CASSEAYIDSQET. The entire CDR3 is CASSEAYIDSQETQYF.

CDR3 DNA (partial): TGCGCCAGCAGCCCCGGGACAGGGGCCTTCACAGATACG. Translation: CASSPGTGAFTDT. The full CDR3 sequence reads CASSPGTGAFTDTQYF. The J gene is TRBJ2-3, the V gene TRBV5-1, with 10 bases that match TRBD1. The CDR3 extends 3 residues past the end of the read, so its final part is completed from the germline J gene. The CDR3 runs 16 residues. Germline V lookup: CDR1 SGHRS, CDR2 YFSETQ. The ends lost 4 bases at V and 2 bases at J; junction bases unmatched: 7.

In the case of this clone: The read halts 3 residues ahead of the CDR3 end, with the missing end drawn from the germline J gene. V and J are TRBV7-6 and TRBJ1-2; no reliable D call. CDR1 is SGHVS and CDR2 is FNYEAQ in the germline V gene. There are 15 residues in the CDR3. Partial CDR3 DNA: TGTGCCAGCAGCTCCACTAGCGGGAGCTCCTACGAC. Amino acid sequence: CASSSTSGSSYD. The entire CDR3 sequence reads CASSSTSGSSYDYTF.

Comment on this clone: The read falls 3 residues short of the CDR3 end, and the missing part is taken from the germline J gene. The rearrangement links TRBV14 to TRBJ2-3, with TRBD2 matching 7 bases. CDR3 length: 15 residues. Germline V gene sequence: CDR1 SGHDN, CDR2 FVKESK. The ends lost 1 base at V and 4 bases at J; junction bases unmatched: 5. The CDR3 is CASSQGTSTADTQYF. CDR3 bases read: TGTGCCAGCAGCCAAGGGACTAGTACCGCAGATACG. Full variable domain (missing parts from reference TRBV14 and TRBJ2-3): EAGVTQFPSHSVIEKGQTVTLRCDPISGHDNLYWYRRVMGKEIKFLLHFVKESKQDESGMPNNRFLAERTGGTYSTLKVQPAELEDSGVYFCASSQGTSTADTQYFGPGTRLTVL.

Details on this clone: The CDR3 goes on 3 residues after the read ends, and that part is filled in from the germline J gene. The J gene is TRBJ2-1, the V gene TRBV18; 9 nucleotides agree with TRBD1. This CDR3 is built from 15 residues. V dropped 6 bases and J dropped 4; count of bases not matched to a gene: 7. Germline lookup yields CDR1 KGHSH and CDR2 LQKENI. CDR3 DNA, as far as it was read: TGTGCCAGCTCCCGGTCAGGACAGGGGTACAATGAG. Its translation: CASSRSGQGYNE. The whole CDR3 sequence reads CASSRSGQGYNEQFF.